This TCR beta chain stems from a study of T cells in Graves' hyperthyroidism and ophthalmopathy. This clonotype was counted ten times or more. V lost 2 bases and J 0 bases, leaving 5 bases between the germline ends. The CDR3 totals 15 residues. Per germline, CDR1 SNHLY and CDR2 FYNNEI. It was RNA transcripts that yielded the amplified TCR beta CDR3 regions. In the first-round RT-PCR of the TCR CDR3, the HTBI primer set was used. Each CDR3 protein gets one entry after TCRdb re-called the multiplex PCR reads with MiXCR. This sample carries 300,000 to 400,000 distinct CDR3 sequences, about 20% of them seen once, and the ten largest clones take about half.

The genes are TRBV2 and TRBJ1-6; D gene unclear. The sample comprised blood. The sequence derives from a woman between 50 and 59 years old with Graves' hyperthyroidism. The CDR3 DNA sequence: TGTGCCAGCAGTGAATCCACCTCCTATAATTCACCCCTCCACTTT. It specifies CASSESTSYNSPLHF.